The clone carrying this T cell receptor (beta chain) appeared a single time. This sample is drawn from a study of CD8+ T cells in alopecia areata. About the research overall: Treated patients took oral tofacitinib at 5 to 10 mg twice daily. Patients in the study were on tofacitinib for 6 to 18 months, then off it for 6 months.

The germline V gene has CDR1 SGHRS and CDR2 YFSETQ. The length of the CDR3 is 14 residues. The V end was cut by 3 bases, the J end by 1 base, with 7 bases between. Reverse transcription of extracted RNA yielded cDNA, which provided the sequencing template. Clones were read by immunoSEQ multiplex PCR, and TCRdb kept only the in-frame ones, dropping some. The sample contains about 150,000 clones, roughly 50% of which appear only once. The V and J genes are TRBV5-1 and TRBJ2-2; D may correspond to TRBD1 or TRBD2 (5 bases each). Material: CD4+ T cells sorted from blood, obtained at week 0. This clonotype was sampled from a human donor with alopecia areata. CDR3 coding DNA: TGCGCCAGCAGCTGGGGGAGGAACACCGGGGAGCTGTTTTTT. Translated, it gives CASSWGRNTGELFF.